Included here is one T cell receptor (beta chain) sequence, with context. Its cognate antigen is unknown. These data are taken from a study of radiation and T cells in renal cell carcinoma. Study-level information: Nephrectomy followed 15 Gy stereotactic body radiation by 4 weeks. General study findings and limits: From baseline, blood top tumor clonotypes peaked at 2 weeks post-radiation.

Stated time point: blood 2 weeks post-SBRT. Treatment here: 15 Gy SBRT to primary tumor, nephrectomy 4 weeks later. Radiation-treated patients gave blood at baseline, week 2 and week 4. The patient's renal cell carcinoma had clear cell pathology. Clones were sequenced by immunoSEQ multiplex PCR, and TCRdb holds only the in-frame ones, with some missing. The table includes roughly 49,000 clones, roughly 78% detected once. The clonotype comes from a woman in her seventies with renal cell carcinoma. The sample in question was blood, obtained from a patient whose treatment included radiotherapy and nephrectomy.

The CDR3 region is CAISERQETSEGYTF. The CDR3, as DNA: TGTGCCATCAGTGAGCGACAGGAGACCAGCGAAGGCTACACCTTC. The J gene is TRBJ1-2, the V gene TRBV10-3; tentative D call: TRBD1 (6 bases). Trimming shortened V by 2 bases and J by 8 bases, and 18 bases separated the two germline ends. Germline CDR1 and CDR2: ENHRY and SYGVKD. The CDR3 is 15 residues long.